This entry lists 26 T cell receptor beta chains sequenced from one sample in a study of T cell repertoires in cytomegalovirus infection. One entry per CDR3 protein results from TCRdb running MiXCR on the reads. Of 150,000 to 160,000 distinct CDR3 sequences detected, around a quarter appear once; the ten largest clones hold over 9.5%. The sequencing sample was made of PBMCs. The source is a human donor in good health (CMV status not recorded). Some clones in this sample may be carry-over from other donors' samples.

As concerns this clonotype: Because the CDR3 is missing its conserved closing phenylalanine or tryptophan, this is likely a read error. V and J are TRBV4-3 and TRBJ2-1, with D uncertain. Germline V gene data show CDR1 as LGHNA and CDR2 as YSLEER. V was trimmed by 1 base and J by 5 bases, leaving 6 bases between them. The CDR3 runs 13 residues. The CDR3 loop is CASSQGRHNEQFS. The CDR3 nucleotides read TGCGCCAGCAGCCAAGGACGGCACAATGAGCAGTTCTCC.

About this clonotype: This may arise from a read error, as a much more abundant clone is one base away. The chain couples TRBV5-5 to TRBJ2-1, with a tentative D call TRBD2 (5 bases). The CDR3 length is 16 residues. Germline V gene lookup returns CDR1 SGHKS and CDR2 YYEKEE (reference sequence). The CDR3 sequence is CANSFDLEGSYNEQFF. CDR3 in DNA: TGTGCCAACAGCTTCGACCTAGAGGGTTCCTACAATGAGCAGTTCTTC.

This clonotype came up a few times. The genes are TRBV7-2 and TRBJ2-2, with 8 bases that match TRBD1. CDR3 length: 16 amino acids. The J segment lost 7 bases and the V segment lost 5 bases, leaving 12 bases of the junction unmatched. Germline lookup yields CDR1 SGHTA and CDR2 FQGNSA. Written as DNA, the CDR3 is TGTGCCAGCAGCGCCGCAGGACAGGGTTTCGGCGGGGAGCTGTTTTTT. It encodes CASSAAGQGFGGELFF.

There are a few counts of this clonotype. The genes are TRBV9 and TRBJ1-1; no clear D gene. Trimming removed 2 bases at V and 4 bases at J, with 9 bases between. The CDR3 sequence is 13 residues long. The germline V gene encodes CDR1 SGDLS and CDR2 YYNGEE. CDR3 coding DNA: TGTGCCAGCAGCGTTACGGGCGGCACTGAAGCTTTCTTT. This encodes CASSVTGGTEAFF.

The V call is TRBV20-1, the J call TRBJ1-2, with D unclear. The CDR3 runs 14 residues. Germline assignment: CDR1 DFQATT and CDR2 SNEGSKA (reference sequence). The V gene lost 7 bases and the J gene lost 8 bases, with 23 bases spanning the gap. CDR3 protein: CSVTREGHWNGYTF. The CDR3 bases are TGCAGTGTTACAAGGGAGGGCCACTGGAACGGCTACACCTTC.

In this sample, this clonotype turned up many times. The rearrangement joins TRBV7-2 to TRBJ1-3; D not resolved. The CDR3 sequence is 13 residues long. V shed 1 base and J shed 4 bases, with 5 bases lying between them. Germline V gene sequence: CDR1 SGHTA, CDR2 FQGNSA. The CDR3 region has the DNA TGTGCCAGCAGCTTAGACCTCGGAAACACCATATATTTT. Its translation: CASSLDLGNTIYF.

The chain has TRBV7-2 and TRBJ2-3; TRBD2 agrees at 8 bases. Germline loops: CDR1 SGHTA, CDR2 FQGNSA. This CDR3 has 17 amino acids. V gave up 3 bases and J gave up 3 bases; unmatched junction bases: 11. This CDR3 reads CASSLRGPGGRTDTQYF. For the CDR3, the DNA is TGTGCCAGCAGCTTGAGGGGTCCGGGGGGGCGTACAGATACGCAGTATTTT.

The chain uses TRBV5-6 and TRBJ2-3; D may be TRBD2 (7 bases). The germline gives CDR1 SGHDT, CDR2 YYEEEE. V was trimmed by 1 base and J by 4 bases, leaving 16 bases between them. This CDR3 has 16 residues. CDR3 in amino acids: CASSLRGARIADTQYF. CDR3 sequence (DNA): TGTGCCAGCAGCTTGCGGGGGGCGCGCATTGCAGATACGCAGTATTTT. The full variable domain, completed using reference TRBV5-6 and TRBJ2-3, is DAGVTQSPTHLIKTRGQQVTLRCSPKSGHDTVSWYQQALGQGPQFIFQYYEEEERQRGNFPDRFSGHQFPNYSSELNVNALLLGDSALYLCASSLRGARIADTQYFGPGTRLTVL.

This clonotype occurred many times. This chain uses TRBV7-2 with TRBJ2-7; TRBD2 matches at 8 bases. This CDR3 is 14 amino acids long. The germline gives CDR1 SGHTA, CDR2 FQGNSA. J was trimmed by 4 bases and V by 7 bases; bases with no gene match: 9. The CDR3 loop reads CASTPTSVGYEQYF. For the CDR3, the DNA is TGTGCCAGCACCCCGACTAGCGTCGGATACGAGCAGTACTTC.

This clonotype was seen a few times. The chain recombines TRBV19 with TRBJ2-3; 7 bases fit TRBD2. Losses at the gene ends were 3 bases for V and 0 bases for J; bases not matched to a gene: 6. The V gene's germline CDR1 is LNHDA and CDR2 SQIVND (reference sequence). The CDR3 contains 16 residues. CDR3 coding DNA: TGTGCCAGTAGTATCCCGGGACTACCGAGCACAGATACGCAGTATTTT. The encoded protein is CASSIPGLPSTDTQYF. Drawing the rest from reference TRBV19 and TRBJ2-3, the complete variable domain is DGGITQSPKYLFRKEGQNVTLSCEQNLNHDAMYWYRQDPGQGLRLIYYSQIVNDFQKGDIAEGYSVSREKKESFPLTVTSAQKNPTAFYLCASSIPGLPSTDTQYFGPGTRLTVL.

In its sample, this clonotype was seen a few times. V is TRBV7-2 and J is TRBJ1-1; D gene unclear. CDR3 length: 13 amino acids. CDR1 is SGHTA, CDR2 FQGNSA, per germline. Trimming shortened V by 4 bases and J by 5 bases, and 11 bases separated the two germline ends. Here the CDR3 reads CASSWGGPTEAFF. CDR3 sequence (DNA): TGTGCCAGCAGCTGGGGAGGGCCGACTGAAGCTTTCTTT.

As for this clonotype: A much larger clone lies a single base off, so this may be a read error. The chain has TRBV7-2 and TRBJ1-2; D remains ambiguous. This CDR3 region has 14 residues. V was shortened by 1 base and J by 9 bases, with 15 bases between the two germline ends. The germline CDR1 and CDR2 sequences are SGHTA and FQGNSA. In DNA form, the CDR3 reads TGTGCCAGCAGCTTAGAATTGGGATTGAGTCGCTACACCTTC. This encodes CASSLELGLSRYTF.

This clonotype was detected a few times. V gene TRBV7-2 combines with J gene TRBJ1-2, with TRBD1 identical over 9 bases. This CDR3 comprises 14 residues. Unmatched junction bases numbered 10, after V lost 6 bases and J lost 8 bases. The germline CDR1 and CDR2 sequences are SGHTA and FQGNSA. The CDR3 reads CASRLTRTGEGYTF. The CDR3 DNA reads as TGTGCCAGCAGGTTAACCCGGACAGGGGAAGGCTACACCTTC.

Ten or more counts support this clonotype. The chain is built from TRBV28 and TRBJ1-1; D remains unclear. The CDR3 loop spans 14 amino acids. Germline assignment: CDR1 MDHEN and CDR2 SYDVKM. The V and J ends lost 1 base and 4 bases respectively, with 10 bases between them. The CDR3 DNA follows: TGTGCCAGCAGTTTATCCTTTGATGGCACTGAAGCTTTCTTT. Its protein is CASSLSFDGTEAFF.

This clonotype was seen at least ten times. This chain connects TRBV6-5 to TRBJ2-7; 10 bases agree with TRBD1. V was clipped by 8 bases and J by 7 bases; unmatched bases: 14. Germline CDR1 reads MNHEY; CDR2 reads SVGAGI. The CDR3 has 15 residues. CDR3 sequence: CASGPGGTGAREQYF. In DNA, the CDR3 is TGTGCCAGCGGCCCAGGAGGGACAGGGGCTCGAGAGCAGTACTTC.

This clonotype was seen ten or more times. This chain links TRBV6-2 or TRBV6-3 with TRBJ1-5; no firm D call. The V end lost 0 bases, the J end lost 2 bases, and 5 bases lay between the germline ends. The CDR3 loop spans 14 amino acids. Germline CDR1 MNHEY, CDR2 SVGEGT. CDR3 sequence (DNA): TGTGCCAGCAGTTACTCTGGGGGCAATCAGCCCCAGCATTTT. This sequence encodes CASSYSGGNQPQHF.

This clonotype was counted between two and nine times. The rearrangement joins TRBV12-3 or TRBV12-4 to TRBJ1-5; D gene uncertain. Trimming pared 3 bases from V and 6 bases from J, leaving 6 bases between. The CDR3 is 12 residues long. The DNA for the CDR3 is TGTGCCAGCAGTTTTCCAGGTCAGCCCCAGCATTTT. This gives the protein CASSFPGQPQHF.

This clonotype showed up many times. CDR3: CASSQHRWTEAFF. Here the CDR3 DNA reads TGTGCCAGCAGCCAACACCGTTGGACTGAAGCTTTCTTT. The V call is TRBV7-2, the J call TRBJ1-1; D is unclear. Germline CDR1 SGHTA, CDR2 FQGNSA. The CDR3 runs to 13 residues. V gave up 5 bases and J gave up 5 bases, with 12 bases separating them.

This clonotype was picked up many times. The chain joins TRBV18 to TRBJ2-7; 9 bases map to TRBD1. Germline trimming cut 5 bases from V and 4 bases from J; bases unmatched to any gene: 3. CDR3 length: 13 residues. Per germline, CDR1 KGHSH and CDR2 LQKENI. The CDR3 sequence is CASSAGQGYEQYF. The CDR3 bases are TGTGCCAGCTCAGCGGGACAGGGATACGAGCAGTACTTC.

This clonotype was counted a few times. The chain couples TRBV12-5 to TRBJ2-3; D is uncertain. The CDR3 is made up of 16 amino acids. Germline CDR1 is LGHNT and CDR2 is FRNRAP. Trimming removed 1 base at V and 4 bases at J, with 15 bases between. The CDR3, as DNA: TGTGCTAGTGGTTTGGAAAAGATTATGGACGCAGATACGCAGTATTTT. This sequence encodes CASGLEKIMDADTQYF.

CDR3 DNA sequence: TGCAGTGCTAGGGGGGGACAGGGCCCGAGGAATGAGCAGTTCTTC. This translates into CSARGGQGPRNEQFF. This sequence joins TRBV20-1 and TRBJ2-1; the match to TRBD1 covers 9 bases. CDR1 is DFQATT, CDR2 SNEGSKA, per germline (reference sequence). V was clipped by 3 bases and J by 7 bases; unmatched bases: 10. This CDR3 has 15 residues.

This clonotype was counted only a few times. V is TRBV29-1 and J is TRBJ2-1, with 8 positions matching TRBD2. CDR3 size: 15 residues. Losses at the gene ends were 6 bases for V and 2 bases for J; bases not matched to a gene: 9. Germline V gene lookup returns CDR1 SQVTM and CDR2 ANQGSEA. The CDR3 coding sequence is TGCAGCGTGGGGCCCGGGAGGGCCCCCTACAATGAGCAGTTCTTC. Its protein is CSVGPGRAPYNEQFF.

CDR3 amino acids: CASSYSITGRGNYNEQFF. The CDR3 DNA sequence: TGTGCCAGCAGTTACTCGATTACAGGGCGAGGAAACTACAATGAGCAGTTCTTC. The V and J genes are TRBV6-2 or TRBV6-3 and TRBJ2-1; tentatively, D is TRBD1 (6 bases). The germline CDR1 and CDR2 sequences are MNHEY and SVGEGT. This CDR3 spans 18 amino acids. Trimming shortened V by 0 bases and J by 3 bases, and 18 bases separated the two germline ends.

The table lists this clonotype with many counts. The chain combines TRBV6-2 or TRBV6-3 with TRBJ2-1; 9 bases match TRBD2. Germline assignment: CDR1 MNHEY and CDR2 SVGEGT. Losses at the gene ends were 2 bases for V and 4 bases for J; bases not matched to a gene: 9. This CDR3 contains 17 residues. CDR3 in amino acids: CASSYTQASGIYNEQFF. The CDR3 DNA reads TGTGCCAGCAGTTACACTCAGGCTAGCGGGATATACAATGAGCAGTTCTTC.

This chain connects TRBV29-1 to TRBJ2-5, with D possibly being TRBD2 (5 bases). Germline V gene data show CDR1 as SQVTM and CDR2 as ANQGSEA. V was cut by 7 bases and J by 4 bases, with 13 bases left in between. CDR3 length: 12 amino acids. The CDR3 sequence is CSAQGLGETQYF. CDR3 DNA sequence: TGCAGCGCCCAAGGACTGGGAGAGACCCAGTACTTC. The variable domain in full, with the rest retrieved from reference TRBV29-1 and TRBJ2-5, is SAVISQKPSRDICQRGTSLTIQCQVDSQVTMMFWYRQQPGQSLTLIATANQGSEATYESGFVIDKFPISRPNLTFSTLTVSNMSPEDSSIYLCSAQGLGETQYFGPGTRLLVL.

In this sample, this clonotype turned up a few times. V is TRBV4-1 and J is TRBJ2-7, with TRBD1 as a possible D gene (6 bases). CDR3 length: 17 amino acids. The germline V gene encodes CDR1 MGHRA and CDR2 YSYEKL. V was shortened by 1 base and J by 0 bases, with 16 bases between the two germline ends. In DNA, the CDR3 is TGCGCCAGCAGCCAAGTTACCCGGGGCAGGGGCTCCTACGAGCAGTACTTC. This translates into CASSQVTRGRGSYEQYF.